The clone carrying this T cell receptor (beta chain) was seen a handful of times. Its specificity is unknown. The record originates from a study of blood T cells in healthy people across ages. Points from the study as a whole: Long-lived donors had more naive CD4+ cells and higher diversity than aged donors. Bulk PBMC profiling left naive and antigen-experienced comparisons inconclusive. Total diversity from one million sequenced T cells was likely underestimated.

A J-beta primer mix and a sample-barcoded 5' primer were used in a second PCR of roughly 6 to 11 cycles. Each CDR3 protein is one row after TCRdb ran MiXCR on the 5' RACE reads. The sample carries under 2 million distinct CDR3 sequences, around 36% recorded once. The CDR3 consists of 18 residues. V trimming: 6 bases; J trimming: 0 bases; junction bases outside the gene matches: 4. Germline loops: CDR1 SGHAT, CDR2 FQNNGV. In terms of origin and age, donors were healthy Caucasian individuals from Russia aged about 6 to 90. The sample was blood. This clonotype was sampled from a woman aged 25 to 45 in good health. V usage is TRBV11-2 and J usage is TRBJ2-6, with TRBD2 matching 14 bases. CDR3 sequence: CASRRLAGGTSGANVLTF. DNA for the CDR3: TGTGCCAGCAGGAGACTAGCGGGAGGGACCTCTGGGGCCAACGTCCTGACTTTC.